This TCR beta chain comes out of a study of blood T cell repertoires in COVID-19 (dated by TCRdb to 2020 to 2021). As for the study more broadly: Samples from collaborators originated in the United States, Italy and Spain and spanned both the acute and convalescent phases of COVID-19. The material from the prospective study consisted of cDNA or gDNA derived from T cells, B-cell-depleted T cells, or PBMCs. Deeply sampled blood TCRbeta repertoires from subjects exposed to, actively infected with, or recovered from COVID-19 were included in the dataset. The repertoires were made available in a free public database intended to serve as a resource for research on the immune response to SARS-CoV-2. The samples were drawn from two sources: the first 160 participants of the ongoing ImmuneRACE study, and 1,000 to 1,500 subjects contributed by 6 global collaborators. The sample metadata nearly always contained a de-identified subject ID, COVID-19 status, age in years and sex. Where HLA class I and class II types were available, the types were taken from metadata supplied by the sample provider, not from assay-based typing.

Taken from the germline V gene, the CDR1 and CDR2 loops are LGHNA and YSLEER. The CDR3, cysteine through phenylalanine, is 15 amino acids long. Of the read, only the CDR3 DNA is kept; its 45 bases are in frame from base 1. V and J are trimmed by 1 base and 2 bases, and the gene matches miss 4 bases of the junction. TCRbeta CDR3 regions were amplified from genomic DNA by means of the immunoSEQ Assay, a bias-controlled multiplex PCR. On the study's bioinformatics: The number of nucleated cells in each sample was estimated from the amplification of reference gene primers within the assay. Sequence reads were collapsed and filtered to measure the absolute abundance of every unique TCRbeta CDR3 rearrangement. For each sample, productive Simpson clonality was calculated as the square root of Simpson's diversity index over productive rearrangements. TCRdb holds this immuneACCESS table with in-frame rearrangements only. Some clones are missing; in checked studies, unresolved V genes explain under half, and the rest has no known cause. V, J and clone size derive from that table, while D and trimming were established from the DNA sequence. The sample table records 190,000 or so clones; about nine tenths of these occur just once. Jointly, the top ten make up more than 2% of the sample.

Participants in the prospective study were aged roughly 18 to 100 years, lived in over 20 United States geographic areas, and enrolled through a virtual design. To assign participants to cohorts, the prospective study relied on clinical history that participants themselves reported in a screening survey and a study questionnaire. ImmuneRACE Cohort 3 recovered participants were defined by two consecutive negative NP/OP PCR tests, healthcare professional clearance, or symptom resolution. Each participant in the prospective study had whole blood, serum and a nasopharyngeal or oropharyngeal swab collected by mobile phlebotomists. Additional blood draws and questionnaires over an approximately 2-month period could optionally be provided by prospective study participants. Before DNA extraction, blood samples from the prospective study were shipped at room temperature or frozen. Beyond this particular receptor, the publication reports: The quantity of clinical and demographic metadata differed by source and by participant and was supplied without curation.

On this clone: The antigen it recognizes is unknown. No per-base quality is available; no much larger clone lies one base away.

Sequenced input: PBMCs or T cells enriched from blood (not recorded which). The rearranged chain carries TRBV4-3 and TRBJ1-2; TRBD1 lines up with 7 middle nucleotides. The clonotype comes from a woman aged 25 to 39 who had recovered from COVID-19. The encoded CDR3 is CASSQARQGNYGYTF. The sequence in DNA is TGCGCCAGCAGCCAAGCGCGACAGGGCAACTATGGCTACACCTTC.